Sequencing of this TCR beta chain was carried out in a study of CD8+ T cells in alopecia areata. Turning to the study itself: Each day, treated patients took oral tofacitinib twice, at 5 to 10 mg per dose. The tofacitinib course ran for 6 to 18 months and was followed by 6 months off drug.

Isolated RNA was reverse transcribed into cDNA used as the sequencing template. The repertoire was sequenced with immunoSEQ multiplex PCR; TCRdb's copy has only in-frame clones and lacks some. The repertoire consists of 140,000 to 150,000 clones, with around 60% occurring once and the leading ten covering about 6.8%. This CDR3 has 15 amino acids. V dropped 3 bases and J dropped 4; count of bases not matched to a gene: 7. Germline-derived CDR1 and CDR2 are SGHDN and FVKESK. A remark on this clone: The target antigen is unknown.

Study conclusions and caveats: Patients showed less clear TCR sequence sharing than mice, possibly partly because of HLA diversity.

Peripheral blood samples and lesional scalp punch biopsies were obtained from alopecia areata patients. The rearrangement joins TRBV14 to TRBJ1-2; 8 positions agree with TRBD1. The specimen was CD4+ T cells sorted from blood, collected at week 0. This receptor was obtained from a human donor with alopecia areata. The CDR3 spells CASSQTGAAGYGYTF. The CDR3 DNA sequence: TGTGCCAGCAGCCAGACAGGGGCAGCGGGCTATGGCTACACCTTC. The entire variable domain, with the rest obtained from reference TRBV14 and TRBJ1-2, is as follows: EAGVTQFPSHSVIEKGQTVTLRCDPISGHDNLYWYRRVMGKEIKFLLHFVKESKQDESGMPNNRFLAERTGGTYSTLKVQPAELEDSGVYFCASSQTGAAGYGYTFGSGTRLTVV.